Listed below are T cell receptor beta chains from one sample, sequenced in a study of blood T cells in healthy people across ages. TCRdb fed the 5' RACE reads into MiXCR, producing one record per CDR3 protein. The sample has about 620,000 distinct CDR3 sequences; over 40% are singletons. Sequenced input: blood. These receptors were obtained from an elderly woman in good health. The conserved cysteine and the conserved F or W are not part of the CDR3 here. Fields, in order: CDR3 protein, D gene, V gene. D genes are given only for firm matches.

CDR3aa: ASSFSGAPSSYNEQF
d_gene: NA
v_gene: TRBV28

CDR3aa: ATSRLGDTQY
d_gene: NA
v_gene: TRBV24-1

CDR3aa: ASSPGLGADTQY
d_gene: NA
v_gene: TRBV18

CDR3aa: SVVPLTGAGGTEAF
d_gene: TRBD1
v_gene: TRBV29-1

CDR3aa: ASRTTSGVDTQY
d_gene: TRBD2
v_gene: TRBV7-9

CDR3aa: ASSDPDRASYEQY
d_gene: TRBD1
v_gene: TRBV6-6

CDR3aa: ASTLTSGRYEQY
d_gene: TRBD2
v_gene: TRBV12-3/TRBV12-4

CDR3aa: ATSRAYNEQY
d_gene: NA
v_gene: TRBV15

CDR3aa: SAVLGGRTGELF
d_gene: NA
v_gene: TRBV20-1

CDR3aa: GSSHRQTNYGYT
d_gene: NA
v_gene: TRBV4-2

CDR3aa: ASAIALSGNTIY
d_gene: NA
v_gene: TRBV5-1

CDR3aa: ASRQLPGELF
d_gene: NA
v_gene: TRBV28

CDR3aa: ASSESGDADTQY
d_gene: TRBD2
v_gene: TRBV6-4

CDR3aa: ASSLDLPSLVANEKLF
d_gene: NA
v_gene: TRBV11-2

CDR3aa: ASSQDRFQETQY
d_gene: TRBD1
v_gene: TRBV7-9

CDR3aa: ASSSPAGLREQF
d_gene: TRBD2
v_gene: TRBV6-2/TRBV6-3

CDR3aa: ASSVGPEQKLQETQY
d_gene: NA
v_gene: TRBV9

CDR3aa: AATEEAGRLQPQH
d_gene: NA
v_gene: TRBV9

CDR3aa: ASSQRGGLTDTQY
d_gene: TRBD2
v_gene: TRBV7-9

CDR3aa: AGSLTPVGMNTEAF
d_gene: NA
v_gene: TRBV18

CDR3aa: ASSGPAAYEQY
d_gene: NA
v_gene: TRBV12-3/TRBV12-4

CDR3aa: ASTRTGSYIRADTQY
d_gene: TRBD1
v_gene: TRBV5-1

CDR3aa: ASSDSARGNYGYT
d_gene: NA
v_gene: TRBV5-1

CDR3aa: AINTGTGGLNEQF
d_gene: TRBD1
v_gene: TRBV10-3

CDR3aa: ASSFVLAGGSSYNEQF
d_gene: TRBD2
v_gene: TRBV12-3/TRBV12-4

CDR3aa: ASSRLTLGNNEQF
d_gene: NA
v_gene: TRBV27

CDR3aa: SATQGAGNTGELF
d_gene: TRBD1
v_gene: TRBV20-1

CDR3aa: AIGEQGPTNEKLF
d_gene: NA
v_gene: TRBV10-3

CDR3aa: ASSQGQTSGMTDTQY
d_gene: TRBD2
v_gene: TRBV6-5

CDR3aa: ASSPQGPGVSIYEQY
d_gene: NA
v_gene: TRBV18

CDR3aa: ASSPRAGDISYEQY
d_gene: NA
v_gene: TRBV9

CDR3aa: ASSWDVQETQY
d_gene: NA
v_gene: TRBV25-1

CDR3aa: ASSLDQGSREQF
d_gene: NA
v_gene: TRBV11-2